This entry is about one T cell receptor beta chain. Its specificity is not known. This sample is part of a study of T cell repertoires in cytomegalovirus infection. Background on the study: Selected CMV epitopes included recently identified HLA-C-restricted ones as well as well-studied HLA-B-restricted ones. An indication of both CMV infection and matching HLA type came from public TCR beta signatures. Overall study findings and caveats: Of the TCR beta families, the public ones yielded a cumulative frequency that identified carriers of CMV plus the relevant HLA. Predominance within the ex vivo response was attributable to HLA-C-restricted CMV-specific TCR beta clonotypes.

From germline, CDR1 is LGHNA and CDR2 YSLEER. This CDR3 is built from 18 residues. Trimming pared 1 base from V and 0 bases from J, leaving 13 bases between. Each CDR3 protein gets one entry after TCRdb re-called the reads with MiXCR. This table has 110,000 or so distinct CDR3 sequences, 30% to 35% appearing once. The chain joins TRBV4-3 to TRBJ2-6; no definite D call. This sequence originates from a human donor in good health (CMV status not recorded). Some clones in this sample may be carry-over from other donors' samples. Material: CD8+ T cells from cultured PBMCs, obtained from culture after CMV antigen stimulation. The CDR3 here is CASSQAPVWDSGANVLTF. The CDR3 DNA is TGCGCCAGCAGCCAAGCTCCAGTGTGGGACTCTGGGGCCAACGTCCTGACTTTC.